This T cell receptor beta chain was recorded in a study of CD8+ T cells in alopecia areata. Study summary: Tofacitinib dosing lasted 6 to 18 months, which was then followed by 6 months off drug.

TCR sequencing used cDNA made by reverse transcription of extracted RNA. TCRdb keeps only in-frame clones here, not all; method: immunoSEQ multiplex PCR. The sample contains about 120,000 clones, roughly 57% of which appear only once. This clone was recorded a few times. Treatment meaning: oral pan-JAK inhibitor, 5-10 mg twice daily. Source: CD4+ T cells sorted from blood, taken at week 4, from a patient treated with tofacitinib. This receptor was identified in a human donor with alopecia areata.

The CDR3 sequence: CASSFLGGDNQPQHF. CDR3 nucleotide sequence: TGCGCCAGCAGTTTTCTTGGGGGCGACAATCAGCCCCAGCATTTT. V is TRBV23-1 and J is TRBJ1-5, with D possibly matching TRBD1 (6 bases). TRBV23-1 is classed as an ORF, of uncertain function. This CDR3 spans 15 amino acids. Trimming stripped 5 bases from V and 3 bases from J, with 14 bases between.